These 5 T cell receptor beta chains originate from one sample sequenced in a study of blood T cell repertoires in COVID-19. Clones were sequenced by immunoSEQ multiplex PCR, and TCRdb holds only the in-frame ones, with some missing. This table holds roughly 270,000 clones, approximately 88% found once. The source material was peripheral blood. The receptors stem from a man younger than 35 with active or convalescent COVID-19.

The chain couples TRBV19 to TRBJ2-4; tentatively, D is TRBD1 (6 bases). This CDR3 spans 13 amino acids. Germline V gene data show CDR1 as LNHDA and CDR2 as SQIVND (reference sequence). Trimming cost V 4 bases and J 6 bases, with 10 bases left between them. The CDR3 loop is CASSTSDRNIQYF. Written as DNA, the CDR3 is TGTGCCAGTAGTACCTCGGACAGAAACATTCAGTACTTC.

The chain's CDR3 is CASSLKASGGLWNEQFF. As DNA, the CDR3 is TGTGCCAGCAGCTTAAAGGCTAGCGGGGGGCTCTGGAATGAGCAGTTCTTC. The chain links TRBV7-3 to TRBJ2-1; 11 bases agree with TRBD2. The length of the CDR3 is 17 residues. Per the germline V gene, CDR1 is SGHTA and CDR2 is FQGTGA. V lost 1 base, J lost 7 bases, and 9 bases stayed unmatched.

This chain uses TRBV7-3 with TRBJ1-5; 8 nucleotides align to TRBD1. The V gene end was trimmed by 6 bases and the J gene end by 5 bases; junction bases not matched to a gene: 9. The germline CDR1 and CDR2 sequences are SGHTA and FQGTGA. This CDR3 region has 15 residues. The CDR3 sequence: CASSPRQGRYQPQHF. DNA for the CDR3: TGTGCCAGCAGTCCCAGACAGGGGCGGTATCAGCCCCAGCATTTT.

The chain carries TRBV6-5 and TRBJ2-7; 10 bases map to TRBD1. Trimming at V came to 0 bases and at J to 4 bases, leaving 3 bases not matched to a gene. The CDR3 runs 15 residues. Germline V gene lookup returns CDR1 MNHEY and CDR2 SVGAGI. The CDR3 DNA reads TGTGCCAGCAGTTACTCGGGACAGGGGAAATACGAGCAGTACTTC. It yields the protein CASSYSGQGKYEQYF.

This CDR3 is CASSIYRAGVTEAFF. In nucleotides, the CDR3 is TGTGCCAGCAGTATCTACAGGGCGGGGGTCACTGAAGCTTTCTTT. The chain combines TRBV6-2 or TRBV6-3 with TRBJ1-1; a weak D match, TRBD1 (6 bases). Trimming took 5 bases from V and 4 from J, leaving 17 bases between them. The length of the CDR3 is 15 residues. CDR1 MNHEY and CDR2 SVGEGT come from the germline V gene.